The 2 T cell receptor beta chains listed next were all sequenced from one sample in a study of blood T cell repertoires in COVID-19. TCRdb's table, derived via immunoSEQ multiplex PCR, lists solely in-frame clones and lacks some. The table has fewer than 250,000 clones, around four fifths seen once. Sequencing was done on a sample of peripheral blood. Receptors were obtained from a woman in her sixties or seventies with active or convalescent COVID-19.

The chain has TRBV5-1 and TRBJ2-3; 8 positions match TRBD2. Per the germline V gene, CDR1 is SGHRS and CDR2 is YFSETQ. The CDR3 extends over 15 amino acids. The V gene end was trimmed by 6 bases and the J gene end by 0 bases; junction bases not matched to a gene: 6. This chain's CDR3 is CASTPSGFSTDTQYF. In nucleotides, the CDR3 is TGCGCCAGCACTCCTAGCGGGTTTAGCACAGATACGCAGTATTTT.

The chain couples TRBV29-1 to TRBJ2-2, with D possibly being TRBD1 (6 bases). The CDR3 spans 16 residues. Trimming shortened V by 3 bases and J by 0 bases, and 14 bases separated the two germline ends. Germline CDR1 is SQVTM and CDR2 is ANQGSEA. CDR3 DNA: TGCAGCGTTGACCTAGGGCGGACAGCGAACACCGGGGAGCTGTTTTTT. This gives the protein CSVDLGRTANTGELFF.